Sequencing of this T cell receptor (beta chain) was carried out in a study of T-cell reconstitution after alpha-beta-depleted transplantation in children (dated by TCRdb to 2015 to 2016). As for the study more broadly: Using TCR repertoire profiling, the study quantitatively followed how T-cell immune reconstitution unfolded in children after TCRalphabeta/CD19-depleted allogeneic hematopoietic cell transplantation.

Preparation of the library involved PCR. The listed sequencing device is Illumina HiSeq 2500. To normalize quantification of the TCRbeta repertoire, the TCR libraries were built with molecular barcoding that relied on unique molecular identifiers. TCRdb passed the public sequencing reads through fastp at Q25 and MiXCR, retaining productive beta sequences. Entries are consolidated by CDR3 protein sequence, retaining the most common genes and DNA. Counted in this sample were 150,000 to 200,000 distinct CDR3 sequences; around 7% of them appeared once. 3% to 3.5% of the sample comes from the top ten. This clonotype was seen repeatedly, ten times or more. The antigen this receptor binds is unknown. No base qualities exist here, and no much larger clone lies one base off it. The V and J ends are trimmed by 1 base and 6 bases, leaving 6 bases between them. CDR1 and CDR2, per the germline V gene, are SGHRS and YFSETQ. Its CDR3 holds 12 amino acids, cysteine through phenylalanine. CDR3 DNA only is kept here, 36 bases in frame from base 1.

Sequenced here: PBMCs from the stem cell graft donor, sampled from the stem cell graft. The source is a human donor who donated a stem cell graft to a child with Wiskott-Aldrich syndrome. Recombination connected TRBV5-1 to TRBJ2-3, with the D gene uncertain. This receptor carries the CDR3 CASSLRRDTQYF. The DNA reads TGCGCCAGCAGCTTGCGGCGGGATACGCAGTATTTT.